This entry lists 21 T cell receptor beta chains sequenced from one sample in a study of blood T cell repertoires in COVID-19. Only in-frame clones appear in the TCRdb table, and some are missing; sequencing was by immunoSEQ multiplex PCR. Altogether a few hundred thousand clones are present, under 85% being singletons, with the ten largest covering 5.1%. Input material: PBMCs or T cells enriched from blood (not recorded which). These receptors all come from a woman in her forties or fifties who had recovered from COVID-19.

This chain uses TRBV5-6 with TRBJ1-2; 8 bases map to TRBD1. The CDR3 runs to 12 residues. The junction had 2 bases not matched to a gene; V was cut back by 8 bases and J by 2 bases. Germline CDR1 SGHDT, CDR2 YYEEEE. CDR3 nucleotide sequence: TGTGCCAGTAACAGGGGGAACTATGGCTACACCTTC. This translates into CASNRGNYGYTF.

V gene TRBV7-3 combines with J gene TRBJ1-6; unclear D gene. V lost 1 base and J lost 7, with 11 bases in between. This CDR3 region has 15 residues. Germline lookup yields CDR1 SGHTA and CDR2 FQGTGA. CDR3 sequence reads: CASSLMSAENSPLHF. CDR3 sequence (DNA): TGTGCCAGCAGCTTAATGTCGGCGGAGAATTCACCCCTCCACTTT.

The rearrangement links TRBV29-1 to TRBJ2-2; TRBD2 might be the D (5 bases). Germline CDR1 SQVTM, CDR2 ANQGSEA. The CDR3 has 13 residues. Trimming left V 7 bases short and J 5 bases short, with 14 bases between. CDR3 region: CSAMTGTTGELFF. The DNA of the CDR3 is TGCAGCGCTATGACGGGAACGACCGGGGAGCTGTTTTTT.

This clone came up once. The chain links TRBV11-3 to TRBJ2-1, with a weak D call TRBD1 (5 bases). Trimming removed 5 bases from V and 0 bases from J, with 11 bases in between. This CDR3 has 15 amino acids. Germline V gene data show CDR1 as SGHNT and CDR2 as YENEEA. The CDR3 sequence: CASSPRQNSYNEQFF. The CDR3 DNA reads TGTGCCAGCAGCCCCAGACAGAACTCCTACAATGAGCAGTTCTTC.

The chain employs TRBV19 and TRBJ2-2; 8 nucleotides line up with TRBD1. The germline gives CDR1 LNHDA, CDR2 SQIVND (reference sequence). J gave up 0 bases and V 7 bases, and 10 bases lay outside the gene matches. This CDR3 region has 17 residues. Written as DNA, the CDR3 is TGTGCCAGTACCTCAGGGGGCGGGGCAGCGAACACCGGGGAGCTGTTTTTT. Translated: CASTSGGGAANTGELFF.

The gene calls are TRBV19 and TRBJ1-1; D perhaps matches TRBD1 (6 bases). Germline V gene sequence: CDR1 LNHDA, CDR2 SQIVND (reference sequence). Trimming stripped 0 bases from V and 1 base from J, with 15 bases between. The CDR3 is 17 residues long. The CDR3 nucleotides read TGTGCCAGTAGTATAGATACCCGACAGGTTCCGAACACTGAAGCTTTCTTT. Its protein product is CASSIDTRQVPNTEAFF.

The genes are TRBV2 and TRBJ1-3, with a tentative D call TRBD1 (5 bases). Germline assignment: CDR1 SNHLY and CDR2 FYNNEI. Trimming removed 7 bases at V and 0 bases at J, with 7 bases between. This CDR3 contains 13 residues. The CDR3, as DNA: TGTGCCAGCAAGCAGGGCTCTGGAAACACCATATATTTT. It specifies CASKQGSGNTIYF.

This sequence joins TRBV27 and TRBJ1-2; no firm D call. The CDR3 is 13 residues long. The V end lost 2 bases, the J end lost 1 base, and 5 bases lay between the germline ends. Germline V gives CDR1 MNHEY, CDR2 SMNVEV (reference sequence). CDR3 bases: TGTGCCAGCAGTTTAGACTATAACTATGGCTACACCTTC. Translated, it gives CASSLDYNYGYTF.

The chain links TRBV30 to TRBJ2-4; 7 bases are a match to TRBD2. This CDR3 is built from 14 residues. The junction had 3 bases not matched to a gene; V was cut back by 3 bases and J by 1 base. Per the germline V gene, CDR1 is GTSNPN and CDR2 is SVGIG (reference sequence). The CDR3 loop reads CAWRAGLAKNIQYF. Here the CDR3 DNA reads TGTGCCTGGAGAGCGGGGCTGGCCAAAAACATTCAGTACTTC.

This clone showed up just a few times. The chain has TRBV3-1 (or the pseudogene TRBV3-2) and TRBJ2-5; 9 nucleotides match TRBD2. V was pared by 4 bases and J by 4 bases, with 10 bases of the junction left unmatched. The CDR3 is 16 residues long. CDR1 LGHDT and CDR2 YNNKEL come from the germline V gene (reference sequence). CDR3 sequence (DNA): TGTGCCAGCAGCCCATTAGCGGGGGCCTTTGGAGAGACCCAGTACTTC. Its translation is CASSPLAGAFGETQYF.

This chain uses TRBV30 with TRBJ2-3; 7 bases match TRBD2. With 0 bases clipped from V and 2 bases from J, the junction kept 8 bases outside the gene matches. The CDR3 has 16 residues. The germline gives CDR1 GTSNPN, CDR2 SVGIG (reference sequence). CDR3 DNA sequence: TGTGCCTGGAGTGTACGTAAGCGGGACCACACAGATACGCAGTATTTT. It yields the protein CAWSVRKRDHTDTQYF. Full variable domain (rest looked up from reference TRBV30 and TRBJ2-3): SQTIHQWPATLVQPVGSPLSLECTVEGTSNPNLYWYRQAAGRGLQLLFYSVGIGQISSEVPQNLSASRPQDRQFILSSKKLLLSDSGFYLCAWSVRKRDHTDTQYFGPGTRLTVL.

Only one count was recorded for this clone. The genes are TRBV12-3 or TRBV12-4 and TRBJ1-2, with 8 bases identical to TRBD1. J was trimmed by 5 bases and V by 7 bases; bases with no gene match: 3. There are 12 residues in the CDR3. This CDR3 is CASTQGAYGYTF. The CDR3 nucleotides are TGTGCCAGCACCCAGGGGGCTTATGGCTACACCTTC.

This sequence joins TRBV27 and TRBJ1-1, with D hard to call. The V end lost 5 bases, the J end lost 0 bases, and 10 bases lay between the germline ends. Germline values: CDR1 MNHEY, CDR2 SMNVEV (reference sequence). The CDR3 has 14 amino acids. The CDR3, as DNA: TGTGCCAGCAGTACAGCCATCATGAACACTGAAGCTTTCTTT. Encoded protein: CASSTAIMNTEAFF.

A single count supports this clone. CDR3 sequence (DNA): TGTGCCAGCAGCTGGGGGACAGGAGAAAAACTGTTTTTT. This gives the protein CASSWGTGEKLFF. The chain has TRBV5-4 and TRBJ1-4; 8 positions match TRBD1. The V gene's germline CDR1 is SGHNT and CDR2 YYREEE (reference sequence). The V segment lost 3 bases and the J segment 8 bases; nucleotides outside the gene matches: 3. This CDR3 contains 13 residues.

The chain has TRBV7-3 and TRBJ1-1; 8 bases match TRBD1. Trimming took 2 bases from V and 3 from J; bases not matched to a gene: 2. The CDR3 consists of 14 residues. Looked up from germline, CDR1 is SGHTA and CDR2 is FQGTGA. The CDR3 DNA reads TGTGCCAGCAGCTTACGGGGACAGGACACTGAAGCTTTCTTT. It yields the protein CASSLRGQDTEAFF.

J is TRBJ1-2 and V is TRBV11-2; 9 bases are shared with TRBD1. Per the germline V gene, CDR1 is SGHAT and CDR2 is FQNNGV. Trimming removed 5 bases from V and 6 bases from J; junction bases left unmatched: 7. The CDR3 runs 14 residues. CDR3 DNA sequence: TGTGCCAGCAGCCCCGGGACAGGGATGGATGGCTACACCTTC. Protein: CASSPGTGMDGYTF.

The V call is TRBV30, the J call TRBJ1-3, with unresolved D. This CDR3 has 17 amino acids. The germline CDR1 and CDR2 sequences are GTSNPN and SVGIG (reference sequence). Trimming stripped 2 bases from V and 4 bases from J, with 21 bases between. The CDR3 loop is CAWSPLRSPARGNTIYF. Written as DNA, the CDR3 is TGTGCCTGGAGTCCACTCCGATCCCCTGCCCGGGGAAACACCATATATTTT.

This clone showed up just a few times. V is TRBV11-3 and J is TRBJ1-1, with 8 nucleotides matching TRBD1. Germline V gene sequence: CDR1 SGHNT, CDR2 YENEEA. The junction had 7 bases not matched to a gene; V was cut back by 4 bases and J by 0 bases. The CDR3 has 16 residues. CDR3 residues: CASSSRDRSLNTEAFF. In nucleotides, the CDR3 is TGTGCCAGCAGCTCTCGGGACAGGTCTTTGAACACTGAAGCTTTCTTT.

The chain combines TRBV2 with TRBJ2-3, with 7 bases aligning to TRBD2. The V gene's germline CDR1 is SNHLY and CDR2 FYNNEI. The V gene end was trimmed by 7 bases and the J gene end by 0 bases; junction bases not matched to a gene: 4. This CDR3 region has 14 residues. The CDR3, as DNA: TGTGCCAGCAATCTAGCGGCCAGCACAGATACGCAGTATTTT. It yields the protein CASNLAASTDTQYF.

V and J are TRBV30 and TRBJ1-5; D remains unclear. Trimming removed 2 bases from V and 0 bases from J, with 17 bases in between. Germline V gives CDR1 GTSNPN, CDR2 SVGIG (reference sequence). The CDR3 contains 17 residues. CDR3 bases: TGTGCCTGGAGTCTGTCAGGAGGAGGCTATAGCAATCAGCCCCAGCATTTT. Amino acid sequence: CAWSLSGGGYSNQPQHF. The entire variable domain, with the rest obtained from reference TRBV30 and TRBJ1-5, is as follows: SQTIHQWPATLVQPVGSPLSLECTVEGTSNPNLYWYRQAAGRGLQLLFYSVGIGQISSEVPQNLSASRPQDRQFILSSKKLLLSDSGFYLCAWSLSGGGYSNQPQHFGDGTRLSIL.

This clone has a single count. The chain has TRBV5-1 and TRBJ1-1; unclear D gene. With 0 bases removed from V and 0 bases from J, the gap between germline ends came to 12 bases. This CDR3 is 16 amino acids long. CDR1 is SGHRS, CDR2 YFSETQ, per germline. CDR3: CASSLDYRSLNTEAFF. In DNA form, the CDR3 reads TGCGCCAGCAGCTTGGATTACAGATCCTTGAACACTGAAGCTTTCTTT.